The 25 T cell receptor beta chains below all came from one sample that was sequenced in a study of blood T cell repertoires in COVID-19. This table comes from immunoSEQ multiplex PCR, and its TCRdb copy is limited to in-frame clones, with some not included. The top ten clones hold roughly 1.7% of a sample with 150,000 to 180,000 clones, approximately 78% of them seen once. Sample: peripheral blood. Receptor source: a man older than 75 with acute or convalescent COVID-19.

The V gene is TRBV21-1, the J gene TRBJ2-5; the D segment call TRBD1 is taken from the table without a DNA check. TRBV21-1 is flagged as a pseudogene. The CDR3 has 15 amino acids. This CDR3 reads CASSPGQGIRETQYF. For the CDR3, the DNA is TGTGCCAGCAGCCCGGGACAGGGGATTCGGGAGACCCAGTACTTC.

This chain connects TRBV5-1 to TRBJ2-3, with 7 bases that match TRBD2. Trimming took 3 bases from V and 5 from J; bases not matched to a gene: 3. CDR1 is SGHRS and CDR2 is YFSETQ in the germline V gene. The CDR3 is 13 amino acids. CDR3 nucleotide sequence: TGCGCCAGCAGCTCCCCGGGGGGAGATACGCAGTATTTT. Its protein product is CASSSPGGDTQYF.

This chain uses TRBV6-2 or TRBV6-3 with TRBJ1-5, with D maybe TRBD1 (5 bases). V shed 5 bases and J shed 6 bases, with 5 bases lying between them. Germline-derived CDR1 and CDR2 are MNHEY and SVGEGT. CDR3 length equals 11 residues. The CDR3 DNA is TGTGCCAGCAGTCAGGGTCAGCCCCAGCATTTT. It is translated as CASSQGQPQHF.

The chain links TRBV30 to TRBJ1-4, with a weak D call TRBD1 (6 bases). The CDR3 loop spans 15 amino acids. The germline V gene encodes CDR1 GTSNPN and CDR2 SVGIG (reference sequence). Trimming stripped 2 bases from V and 7 bases from J, with 17 bases between. This CDR3 reads CAWSRGGGLSEKLFF. The DNA for the CDR3 is TGTGCCTGGAGTCGAGGGGGGGGCTTGAGTGAAAAACTGTTTTTT.

The chain has TRBV5-1 and TRBJ1-1; weak D call: TRBD1 (5 bases). The CDR3 contains 16 residues. The V gene lost 0 bases and the J gene lost 0 bases, with 12 bases spanning the gap. From germline, CDR1 is SGHRS and CDR2 YFSETQ. This CDR3 is CASSLDLRVLNTEAFF. In DNA form, the CDR3 reads TGCGCCAGCAGCTTGGACCTCAGGGTCCTGAACACTGAAGCTTTCTTT.

The genes are TRBV3-1 (or the pseudogene TRBV3-2) and TRBJ2-2; D is possibly TRBD2 (5 bases). Germline V CDR1 and CDR2: LGHDT, YNNKEL (reference sequence). Between the trimmed V and J ends, which lost 0 bases and 8 bases, there was a span of 10 bases. The CDR3 runs to 14 residues. The CDR3 sequence is CASSQDGIRGELFF. The CDR3 nucleotides read TGTGCCAGCAGCCAAGACGGGATTAGGGGGGAGCTGTTTTTT.

CDR3 sequence (DNA): TGTGCCAGCAGTTACCCCGGGACAGCCCTCGGGGGCCAGTACTTC. Amino acid sequence: CASSYPGTALGGQYF. The V and J genes are TRBV6-5 and TRBJ2-5; D perhaps matches TRBD1 (7 bases). The germline gives CDR1 MNHEY, CDR2 SVGAGI. The CDR3 is 15 amino acids. V dropped 2 bases and J dropped 10 bases, with 20 bases sitting between them.

The chain combines TRBV10-3 with TRBJ2-5; no clear D gene. Germline CDR1 and CDR2: ENHRY and SYGVKD. The CDR3 extends over 11 amino acids. The V gene lost 5 bases and the J gene lost 2 bases, with 3 bases spanning the gap. The CDR3 region is CAISLQETQYF. For the CDR3, the DNA is TGTGCCATCAGTTTACAAGAGACCCAGTACTTC.

The V and J genes are TRBV6-5 and TRBJ1-1; maybe TRBD1 (6 bases). The CDR3 runs 13 residues. Trimming pared 4 bases from V and 6 bases from J, leaving 12 bases between. Germline loops: CDR1 MNHEY, CDR2 SVGAGI. CDR3 nucleotide sequence: TGTGCCAGCAGTTTTCGACAGGCATCTGAAGCTTTCTTT. Protein sequence: CASSFRQASEAFF.

This chain connects TRBV3-1 (or the pseudogene TRBV3-2) to TRBJ1-2, with D perhaps TRBD1 (5 bases). Per germline, CDR1 LGHDT and CDR2 YNNKEL (reference sequence). There are 15 residues in the CDR3. With 4 bases removed from V and 4 bases from J, the gap between germline ends came to 16 bases. As DNA, the CDR3 is TGTGCCAGCAGCCGAAGTGCCCAGGGAGGCTATGGCTACACCTTC. Protein product: CASSRSAQGGYGYTF.

V gene TRBV29-1 combines with J gene TRBJ2-2, with a tentative D call TRBD2 (5 bases). Germline values: CDR1 SQVTM, CDR2 ANQGSEA. The germline V and J ends were trimmed by 4 bases and 7 bases, with 13 bases remaining between them. This CDR3 comprises 13 residues. The CDR3 spells CSVVPGSGGELFF. CDR3 in DNA: TGCAGCGTTGTACCGGGGTCAGGCGGGGAGCTGTTTTTT.

The sample holds one count of this clone. This chain uses TRBV30 with TRBJ1-2; D perhaps matches TRBD1 (5 bases). This CDR3 region has 13 residues. CDR1 is GTSNPN and CDR2 is SVGIG in the germline V gene (reference sequence). The V end lost 2 bases, the J end lost 6 bases, and 13 bases lay between the germline ends. In nucleotides, the CDR3 is TGTGCCTGGAGTTTCTCGGGGGAGGATGGCTACACCTTC. Amino acids: CAWSFSGEDGYTF.

The rearrangement links TRBV4-2 to TRBJ1-1, with D possibly matching TRBD1 (5 bases). The V end was cut by 0 bases, the J end by 7 bases, with 12 bases between. The CDR3 is 14 amino acids. The germline V gene has CDR1 LGHNA and CDR2 YNFKEQ. CDR3 DNA: TGTGCCAGCAGCCAAGATGCGGGGGTCGGTGAAGCTTTCTTT. It encodes CASSQDAGVGEAFF.

The chain has TRBV18 and TRBJ2-7; possibly TRBD2 for D (7 bases). Germline CDR1 reads KGHSH; CDR2 reads LQKENI. V lost 1 base, J lost 5 bases, and 18 bases lay in between. The CDR3 consists of 16 residues. In nucleotides, the CDR3 is TGTGCCAGCTCACCACGAATGGGGGGGGGCGGCGACGAGCAGTACTTC. As protein: CASSPRMGGGGDEQYF.

The chain has TRBV6-6 and TRBJ1-1, with 7 bases identical to TRBD1. The germline gives CDR1 MNHNY, CDR2 SVGAGI (reference sequence). The CDR3 runs 13 residues. After removal of 5 bases from V and 6 bases from J, the junction contained 6 bases not matched to a gene. The CDR3 spells CASSADRDSEAFF. DNA of the CDR3: TGTGCCAGCAGTGCCGACAGGGATTCTGAAGCTTTCTTT.

The J gene is TRBJ2-7, the V gene TRBV6-5; 7 bases match TRBD2. Germline loops: CDR1 MNHEY, CDR2 SVGAGI. Losses at the gene ends were 4 bases for V and 6 bases for J; bases not matched to a gene: 6. CDR3 length equals 13 residues. CDR3: CASSSPGRGEQYV. The CDR3 DNA reads as TGTGCCAGCAGTTCCCCAGGGAGGGGCGAGCAGTACGTC.

This clone came up a few times. The V call is TRBV7-9, the J call TRBJ1-6; D possibly corresponds to TRBD1 (5 bases). The V gene's germline CDR1 is SEHNR and CDR2 FQNEAQ (reference sequence). The CDR3 runs to 16 residues. Trimming took 5 bases from V and 5 from J, leaving 16 bases between them. The CDR3 coding sequence is TGTGCCAGCAGCGCGGCCACGGGGGGAAATAATTCACCCCTCCACTTT. Its translation: CASSAATGGNNSPLHF. The full variable domain, completed using reference TRBV7-9 and TRBJ1-6, is DTGVSQNPRHKITKRGQNVTFRCDPISEHNRLYWYRQTLGQGPEFLTYFQNEAQLEKSRLLSDRFSAERPKGSFSTLEIQRTEQGDSAMYLCASSAATGGNNSPLHFGNGTRLTVT.

The genes are TRBV29-1 and TRBJ2-2; 12 bases fit TRBD2. The CDR3 is 14 residues long. Germline V gene sequence: CDR1 SQVTM, CDR2 ANQGSEA. Trimming removed 6 bases from V and 4 bases from J; junction bases left unmatched: 3. The CDR3 bases are TGCAGCGTCGCTAGCGGGGGGGGCACCGGGGAGCTGTTTTTT. Its translation is CSVASGGGTGELFF.

The chain recombines TRBV11-1 with TRBJ1-2; 7 positions match TRBD1. Trimming cost V 1 base and J 2 bases; bases outside gene matches: 4. The CDR3 runs to 15 residues. Germline values: CDR1 SGHAT, CDR2 FQDESV (reference sequence). The CDR3 spells CASSLGRQGNYGYTF. The CDR3 region has the DNA TGTGCCAGCAGCTTAGGACGACAGGGCAACTATGGCTACACCTTC. The full variable domain, with the rest looked up from reference TRBV11-1 and TRBJ1-2, is EAEVAQSPRYKITEKSQAVAFWCDPISGHATLYWYRQILGQGPELLVQFQDESVVDDSQLPKDRFSAERLKGVDSTLKIQPAELGDSAMYLCASSLGRQGNYGYTFGSGTRLTVV.

This chain uses TRBV29-1 with TRBJ1-2, with TRBD1 matching over 9 bases. CDR1 is SQVTM and CDR2 is ANQGSEA in the germline V gene. Trimming took 7 bases from V and 8 from J; bases not matched to a gene: 11. The CDR3 has 13 residues. The CDR3 nucleotides read TGCAGCGCCCCGGGACAGGGAGTTGAGGGCTACACCTTC. Residues: CSAPGQGVEGYTF.

The genes are TRBV24-1 and TRBJ2-3; unclear D gene. Germline assignment: CDR1 KGHDR and CDR2 SFDVKD. Trimming left V 6 bases short and J 0 bases short, with 9 bases between. The CDR3 extends over 14 amino acids. The CDR3 reads CATSLSPSTDTQYF. Written as DNA, the CDR3 is TGTGCCACCAGTCTCAGTCCTAGCACAGATACGCAGTATTTT.

This chain joins TRBV10-3 and TRBJ2-7, with 7 bases lining up with TRBD1. J gave up 5 bases and V 4 bases, and 5 bases lay outside the gene matches. CDR1 and CDR2 from the germline V gene are ENHRY and SYGVKD. The CDR3 covers 13 residues. As DNA, the CDR3 is TGTGCCATCAGTGCCACAGGGGCCAACGAGCAGTACGTC. Protein: CAISATGANEQYV.

The chain has TRBV3-1 (or the pseudogene TRBV3-2) and TRBJ2-7; 7 bases fit TRBD1. This CDR3 comprises 14 residues. Trimming cost V 4 bases and J 4 bases; bases outside gene matches: 7. CDR1 is LGHDT and CDR2 is YNNKEL in the germline V gene (reference sequence). CDR3 loop: CASSPPRGTYEQYF. The CDR3, as DNA: TGTGCCAGCAGCCCCCCCAGGGGGACATACGAGCAGTACTTC.

The genes are TRBV18 and TRBJ1-5; D is undetermined. Deletions cut 0 bases from V and 5 bases from J, with 8 bases between. This CDR3 is built from 14 residues. The germline gives CDR1 KGHSH, CDR2 LQKENI. CDR3 sequence: CASSPPSEDQPQHF. In DNA form, the CDR3 reads TGTGCCAGCTCACCACCTTCAGAAGATCAGCCCCAGCATTTT.

The rearrangement joins TRBV7-6 to TRBJ2-2; TRBD2 matches at 8 bases. Trimming took 3 bases from V and 4 from J; bases not matched to a gene: 10. CDR3 length: 17 amino acids. Germline loops: CDR1 SGHVS, CDR2 FNYEAQ. CDR3 nucleotide sequence: TGTGCCAGCAGCTTCGGGAAAAGCGGGGGCGGCACCGGGGAGCTGTTTTTT. It yields the protein CASSFGKSGGGTGELFF.